The next 9 T cell receptor beta chains were all read from a single sample in a study of response to subunit inactivated influenza vaccine. TCRdb re-analysed the RT-PCR reads in MiXCR, keeping a single row per CDR3 protein. The table includes approximately 570,000 distinct CDR3 sequences, 7.6% detected once. The sequences come from PBMCs from blood, collected less than 30 months after vaccination. The receptors stem from a man in his fifties or sixties who received an inactivated influenza vaccine.

The chain combines TRBV6-6 with TRBJ2-1; 8 nucleotides agree with TRBD1. The trim removed 5 bases at V and 8 bases at J, leaving 5 bases unmatched. The CDR3 has 13 amino acids. CDR1 and CDR2 (germline): MNHNY, SVGAGI (reference sequence). For the CDR3, the DNA is TGTGCCAGCAGTGACCGACAGGGGTATGAGCAGTTCTTC. Translated: CASSDRQGYEQFF.

This chain connects TRBV28 to TRBJ2-3, with 10 bases aligning to TRBD2. V dropped 2 bases and J dropped 0; count of bases not matched to a gene: 5. CDR1 MDHEN and CDR2 SYDVKM come from the germline V gene. CDR3 length equals 17 residues. The CDR3 DNA reads as TGTGCCAGCAGTTTACTCCTACTAGCGGGGAGCACAGATACGCAGTATTTT. This gives the protein CASSLLLLAGSTDTQYF. The entire variable domain, with the rest obtained from reference TRBV28 and TRBJ2-3, is as follows: DVKVTQSSRYLVKRTGEKVFLECVQDMDHENMFWYRQDPGLGLRLIYFSYDVKMKEKGDIPEGYSVSREKKERFSLILESASTNQTSMYLCASSLLLLAGSTDTQYFGPGTRLTVL.

V and J are TRBV24-1 and TRBJ2-5; 12 positions match TRBD2. The CDR3 loop spans 16 amino acids. Germline CDR1 and CDR2: KGHDR and SFDVKD. V shed 3 bases, J shed 3 bases, and the junction held 4 bases outside the gene matches. The CDR3 protein is CATSDPRLAGEETQYF. The CDR3, as DNA: TGTGCCACCAGTGATCCTAGACTAGCGGGAGAAGAGACCCAGTACTTC.

There are a few counts of this clonotype. V is TRBV7-2 and J is TRBJ1-5; D is undetermined. CDR3 length: 15 residues. V was trimmed by 1 base and J by 0 bases, leaving 7 bases between them. Germline lookup yields CDR1 SGHTA and CDR2 FQGNSA. Written as DNA, the CDR3 is TGTGCCAGCAGCTTAGTAGTGGGTAGCAATCAGCCCCAGCATTTT. Translation gives CASSLVVGSNQPQHF.

CDR3 loop: CASSRRSGLRTDTQYF. The CDR3 DNA reads as TGTGCCAGCAGCCGCCGCTCGGGACTACGCACAGATACGCAGTATTTT. The J gene is TRBJ2-3, the V gene TRBV27; TRBD2 agrees at 7 bases. The CDR3 extends over 16 amino acids. Germline CDR1 reads MNHEY; CDR2 reads SMNVEV (reference sequence). J gave up 1 base and V 6 bases, and 10 bases lay outside the gene matches.

V is TRBV5-1 and J is TRBJ2-1; the match to TRBD2 covers 8 bases. V trimming: 6 bases; J trimming: 7 bases; junction bases outside the gene matches: 9. Per the germline V gene, CDR1 is SGHRS and CDR2 is YFSETQ. This CDR3 comprises 14 residues. The CDR3 nucleotides read TGCGCCAGCACGGACGGGGGGGCCAATAATGAGCAGTTCTTC. Its protein product is CASTDGGANNEQFF.

The sample holds many counts of this clonotype. The chain has TRBV7-6 and TRBJ2-1; the match to TRBD2 covers 10 bases. The CDR3 totals 18 residues. The V gene end was trimmed by 2 bases and the J gene end by 2 bases; junction bases not matched to a gene: 9. Germline loops: CDR1 SGHVS, CDR2 FNYEAQ. The CDR3 sequence is CASSLRTSGVGTYNEQFF. The CDR3 DNA reads as TGTGCCAGCAGCTTACGCACTAGCGGGGTCGGGACCTACAATGAGCAGTTCTTC. The whole variable domain, filled in from reference TRBV7-6 and TRBJ2-1, reads GAGVSQSPRYKVTKRGQDVALRCDPISGHVSLYWYRQALGQGPEFLTYFNYEAQQDKSGLPNDRFSAERPEGSISTLTIQRTEQRDSAMYRCASSLRTSGVGTYNEQFFGPGTRLTVL.

Many counts were recorded for this clonotype. The rearrangement links TRBV12-3 or TRBV12-4 to TRBJ2-7, with 8 bases matching TRBD1. The CDR3 has 11 residues. V trimming: 3 bases; J trimming: 10 bases; junction bases outside the gene matches: 2. The DNA of the CDR3 is TGTGCCAGCAGTTTTCAGGGGGCCCAGTACTTC. Translation gives CASSFQGAQYF.

The chain is built from TRBV6-6 and TRBJ1-2, with D maybe TRBD1 (6 bases). The CDR3 spans 12 residues. Germline lookup yields CDR1 MNHNY and CDR2 SVGAGI (reference sequence). With 5 bases removed from V and 8 bases from J, the gap between germline ends came to 12 bases. The CDR3 nucleotides are TGTGCCAGCAGTGGGGACAATCGAGGCTACACCTTC. Residues: CASSGDNRGYTF.